A selection of T cell receptor beta chains follows, all from one sample in a study of shared clonotypes between healthy human individuals. The protocol was immunoSEQ multiplex PCR, while the TCRdb copy is restricted to in-frame clones and leaves out a portion. The sample includes over a million clones, 95% to 97% of them seen just once. Sequenced input: naive CD4+ T cells sorted from blood. The source of these receptors is a man aged 25-45 years in good health. Both conserved end residues are part of each CDR3. A D gene is named only where the DNA matches it firmly. Clone size is stated in some rows and not others, as once, few, many or a class when expanded.

CDR3 DNA: TGTGCCAGCAGCTCCCGGGACTCCCAAGACGGGGAGCTGTTTTTT
CDR3 protein: CASSSRDSQDGELFF
J gene: TRBJ2-2
CDR3 length: 15
clone size: .
V gene: TRBV11-2
D gene: .

CDR3 DNA: TGTGCCAGCAGTCCCGCATCTCGAAACCCCCAAGAGACCCAGTACTTC
CDR3 protein: CASSPASRNPQETQYF
J gene: TRBJ2-5
CDR3 length: 16
clone size: .
V gene: TRBV28
D gene: .

CDR3 DNA: TGCGCCAGCAGCTTGGCCGGCGTCCGGGGAGGAGATGGCTACACCTTC
CDR3 protein: CASSLAGVRGGDGYTF
J gene: TRBJ1-2
CDR3 length: 16
clone size: .
V gene: TRBV5-1
D gene: .

CDR3 DNA: TGCGCCAGCAGCTTATTTCTCACCGGGGAGCTGTTTTTT
CDR3 protein: CASSLFLTGELFF
J gene: TRBJ2-2
CDR3 length: 13
clone size: .
V gene: TRBV5-1
D gene: .

CDR3 DNA: TGTGCCAGCCACCCCGCAGGGGCAAACACCGGGGAGCTGTTTTTT
CDR3 protein: CASHPAGANTGELFF
J gene: TRBJ2-2
CDR3 length: 15
clone size: once
V gene: TRBV11-2
D gene: .

CDR3 DNA: TGTGCCAGCAGCCGTACCCATGAGCAGTTCTTC
CDR3 protein: CASSRTHEQFF
J gene: TRBJ2-1
CDR3 length: 11
clone size: few
V gene: TRBV5-6
D gene: .

CDR3 DNA: TGCGCCAGCAGCTTAGGGGGGGCCTGGGTAGATACGCAGTATTTT
CDR3 protein: CASSLGGAWVDTQYF
J gene: TRBJ2-3
CDR3 length: 15
clone size: .
V gene: TRBV5-1
D gene: .

CDR3 DNA: TGTGCCAGCAGCCCCAGGGTAGCAGATACGCAGTATTTT
CDR3 protein: CASSPRVADTQYF
J gene: TRBJ2-3
CDR3 length: 13
clone size: .
V gene: TRBV13
D gene: .

CDR3 DNA: TGCGCCAGCAGTGAGTGGGGGGCTGAATCCTACGAGCAGTACTTC
CDR3 protein: CASSEWGAESYEQYF
J gene: TRBJ2-7
CDR3 length: 15
clone size: .
V gene: TRBV10-2
D gene: .

CDR3 DNA: TGTGCCAGCAGCTTCACCGGGACCAGCAACGAGCAGTACTTC
CDR3 protein: CASSFTGTSNEQYF
J gene: TRBJ2-7
CDR3 length: 14
clone size: .
V gene: TRBV13
D gene: .

CDR3 DNA: TGTGCCACAACGACTAGCGGCAAATTCACAGATACGCAGTATTTT
CDR3 protein: CATTTSGKFTDTQYF
J gene: TRBJ2-3
CDR3 length: 15
clone size: .
V gene: TRBV7-2
D gene: TRBD2

CDR3 DNA: TGCAGCGTAAACCCACAGGGTTCCGGAAACACCATATATTTT
CDR3 protein: CSVNPQGSGNTIYF
J gene: TRBJ1-3
CDR3 length: 14
clone size: .
V gene: TRBV29-1
D gene: .

CDR3 DNA: TGTGCCAGCAGCCGTTCCGGGGATACGCAGTATTTT
CDR3 protein: CASSRSGDTQYF
J gene: TRBJ2-3
CDR3 length: 12
clone size: .
V gene: TRBV9
D gene: .

CDR3 DNA: TGTGCCAGTAGTTCCGGGACGCCGATCTACAATGAGCAGTTCTTC
CDR3 protein: CASSSGTPIYNEQFF
J gene: TRBJ2-1
CDR3 length: 15
clone size: .
V gene: TRBV19
D gene: .

CDR3 DNA: TGTGCCAGCAGCTCGAGGGGAGGCGAGGAGACCCAGTACTTC
CDR3 protein: CASSSRGGEETQYF
J gene: TRBJ2-5
CDR3 length: 14
clone size: .
V gene: TRBV5-6
D gene: .

CDR3 DNA: TGTGCCAGCAGCGTAGCCCCCGGAGTTGGTGGCTCCCAGTACTTC
CDR3 protein: CASSVAPGVGGSQYF
J gene: TRBJ2-5
CDR3 length: 15
clone size: .
V gene: TRBV9
D gene: .

CDR3 DNA: TGTGCCAGCAGCTTGGGCCGCGGAAACACCATATATTTT
CDR3 protein: CASSLGRGNTIYF
J gene: TRBJ1-3
CDR3 length: 13
clone size: .
V gene: TRBV5-6
D gene: .

CDR3 DNA: TGTGCCATCAGTGAGCTTCCGCTTGGTGGCGAGCAGTACTTC
CDR3 protein: CAISELPLGGEQYF
J gene: TRBJ2-7
CDR3 length: 14
clone size: .
V gene: TRBV10-3
D gene: .